The 5 T cell receptor beta chains in this list originate from one sample, sequenced in a study of T cell repertoires in cytomegalovirus infection. TCRdb independently ran MiXCR on the reads; one entry per CDR3 protein. This sample has hundreds of thousands of distinct CDR3 sequences, with roughly a third found just once. The antigens of these receptors remain unknown. This specimen was cultured PBMCs, taken from culture after CMV antigen stimulation. The receptors originated from a human donor in good health (CMV status not recorded). Some clones in this sample may be carry-over from other donors' samples.

This clonotype was recorded a few times. The rearrangement uses TRBV27 and TRBJ1-5, with a weak D call TRBD1 (5 bases). The CDR3 consists of 15 residues. CDR1 MNHEY and CDR2 SMNVEV come from the germline V gene (reference sequence). V was cut by 3 bases and J by 0 bases, with 9 bases left in between. The CDR3 is CASSFTGYSNQPQHF. CDR3 bases: TGTGCCAGCAGTTTTACAGGATATAGCAATCAGCCCCAGCATTTT.

This clonotype was recorded a few times. The V gene is TRBV3-1, the J gene TRBJ2-7; either TRBD1 or TRBD2 may supply D (5 bases each). Germline V gives CDR1 LGHDT, CDR2 YNNKEL (reference sequence). The CDR3 has 11 residues. Trimming took off 8 bases at V and 3 bases at J, with 8 bases between the two ends. Here the CDR3 reads CASGDGYEQYV. CDR3 DNA: TGTGCCAGCGGGGACGGCTACGAGCAGTACGTC.

In this sample, this clonotype turned up a few times. V gene TRBV7-9 combines with J gene TRBJ2-1, with a weak D call TRBD1 (5 bases). Germline V CDR1 and CDR2: SEHNR, FQNEAQ (reference sequence). The CDR3 has 16 residues. Trimming took 0 bases from V and 3 from J, leaving 12 bases between them. The CDR3 region is CASSLAGQGNYNEQFF. CDR3 nucleotide sequence: TGTGCCAGCAGCTTAGCTGGGCAGGGAAACTACAATGAGCAGTTCTTC.

In its sample, this clonotype was seen many times. The chain is built from TRBV7-2 and TRBJ2-3; D remains unclear. Germline V gene sequence: CDR1 SGHTA, CDR2 FQGNSA. The CDR3 is made up of 14 amino acids. The V end was cut by 1 base, the J end by 5 bases, with 10 bases between. This chain's CDR3 is CASSLGPAEDTQYF. In DNA, the CDR3 is TGTGCCAGCAGCTTAGGGCCGGCGGAAGATACGCAGTATTTT.

This clonotype was counted at least ten times. The CDR3, as DNA: TGTGCCAGCAGCCATGACAGGAGCGAGCAGTACTTC. Its translation is CASSHDRSEQYF. The chain links TRBV7-9 to TRBJ2-7; TRBD1 is a possible D gene (6 bases). V lost 5 bases to trimming and J lost 6 bases, with 11 bases between them. The CDR3 runs to 12 residues. CDR1 SEHNR and CDR2 FQNEAQ come from the germline V gene (reference sequence).